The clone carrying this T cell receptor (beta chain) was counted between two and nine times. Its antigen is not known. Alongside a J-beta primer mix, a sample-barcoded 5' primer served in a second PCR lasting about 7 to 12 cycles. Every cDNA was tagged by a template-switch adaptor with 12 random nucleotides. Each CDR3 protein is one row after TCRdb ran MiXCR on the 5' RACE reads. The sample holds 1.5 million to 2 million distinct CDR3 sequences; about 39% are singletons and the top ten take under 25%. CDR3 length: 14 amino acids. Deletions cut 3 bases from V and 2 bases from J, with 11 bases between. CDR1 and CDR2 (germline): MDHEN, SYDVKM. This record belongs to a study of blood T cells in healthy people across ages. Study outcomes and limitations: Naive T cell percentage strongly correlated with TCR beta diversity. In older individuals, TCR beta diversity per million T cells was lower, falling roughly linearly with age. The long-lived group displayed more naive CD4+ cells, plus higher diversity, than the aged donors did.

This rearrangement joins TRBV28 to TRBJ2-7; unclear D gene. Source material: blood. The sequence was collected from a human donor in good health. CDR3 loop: CASSFSSPTYEQYF. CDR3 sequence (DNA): TGTGCCAGCAGTTTCTCCAGCCCGACCTACGAGCAGTACTTC.